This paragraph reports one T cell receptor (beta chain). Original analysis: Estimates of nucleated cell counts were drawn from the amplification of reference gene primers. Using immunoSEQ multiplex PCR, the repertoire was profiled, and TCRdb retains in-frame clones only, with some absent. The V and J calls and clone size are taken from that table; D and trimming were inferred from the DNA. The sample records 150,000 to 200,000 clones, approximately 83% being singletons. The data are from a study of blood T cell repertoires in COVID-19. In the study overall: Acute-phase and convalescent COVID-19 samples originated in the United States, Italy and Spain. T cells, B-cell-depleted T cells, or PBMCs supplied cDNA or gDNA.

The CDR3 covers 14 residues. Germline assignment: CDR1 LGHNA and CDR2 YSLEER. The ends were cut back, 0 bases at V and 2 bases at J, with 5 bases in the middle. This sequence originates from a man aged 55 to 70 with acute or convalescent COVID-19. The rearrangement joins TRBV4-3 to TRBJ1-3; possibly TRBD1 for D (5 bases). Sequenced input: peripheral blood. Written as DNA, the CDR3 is TGCGCCAGCAGCCAAGAACAGGCTGGAAACACCATATATTTT. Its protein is CASSQEQAGNTIYF.